The source of this T cell receptor (beta chain) is a study of blood T cell repertoires in COVID-19. Only in-frame clones appear in the TCRdb table, and some are missing; sequencing was by immunoSEQ multiplex PCR. The sample lists about 59,000 clones; about 72% were seen once. This clone appeared a few times. The receptor was derived from a man at least 80 years old with acute or convalescent COVID-19. What was sequenced was peripheral blood.

Here the CDR3 reads CASSSRGIRLFF. The CDR3 DNA is TGTGCCAGCAGCTCTAGAGGCATAAGACTGTTTTTT. The chain joins TRBV5-8 to TRBJ1-4; D uncertain. V was cut by 3 bases and J by 13 bases, with 13 bases left in between. Germline CDR1 SGHTS, CDR2 YDEGEE. The CDR3 is made up of 12 amino acids.